Listed below are T cell receptor beta chains from one sample, sequenced in a study of blood T cell repertoires in COVID-19. Data came from immunoSEQ multiplex PCR; TCRdb stores just in-frame clones and leaves some out. The sample lists tens of thousands of clones; roughly 73% were seen once. The sample taken for sequencing was peripheral blood. The receptor set was obtained from a woman aged 60-75 years with acute or convalescent COVID-19. Both conserved end residues are part of each CDR3. The D gene is left open where the match is weak. Clone sizes are given selectively: once, few, many, or a class where the clone is expanded.

>TRBV11-2|TRBJ2-5|once|TRBD1|14
TGTGCCAGCAGCCCGCCGGGACAGGGGGCTACCCAGTACTTC
CASSPPGQGATQYF
>TRBV7-9|TRBJ1-4|.|.|16
TGTGCCAGCAGCTCGGGGGGGCTGGGGACTAATGAAAAACTGTTTTTT
CASSSGGLGTNEKLFF
>TRBV10-1|TRBJ1-1|few|.|13
TGCGCCAGCAGCCTCCAGGGGAACACTGAAGCTTTCTTT
CASSLQGNTEAFF
>TRBV6-5|TRBJ2-7|.|TRBD1|14
TGTGCCAGCAGTTTAACAGGGGGGACCTACGAGCAGTACTTC
CASSLTGGTYEQYF
>TRBV7-9|TRBJ1-5|.|.|12
TGTGCCAGTGACAGGCCAAATCAGCCCCAGCATTTT
CASDRPNQPQHF
>TRBV12-3/TRBV12-4|TRBJ1-5|.|.|13
TGTGCCAGCAGCCTGCGGGGGGACCAGCCCCAGCATTTT
CASSLRGDQPQHF
>TRBV7-6|TRBJ2-5|.|.|11
TGTGCCAGCAGCCCTAGTGAGACCCAGTACTTC
CASSPSETQYF
>TRBV7-2|TRBJ1-2|.|.|16
TGTGCCAGCAGCTTAGTTGTTGGGGGCGGGAACTATGGCTACACCTTC
CASSLVVGGGNYGYTF
>TRBV27|TRBJ2-7|.|.|14
TGTGCCAGCAGTTTCGGCGGGGAATCCTACGAGCAGTACTTC
CASSFGGESYEQYF
>TRBV30|TRBJ1-4|.|.|14
TGTGCCTGGATAACGAGGGGGTCGGATGAAAAACTGTTTTTT
CAWITRGSDEKLFF
>TRBV7-2|TRBJ2-5|once|.|14
TGTGCCAGCAGCTTAGTGACAGCCCAAGAGACCCAGTACTTC
CASSLVTAQETQYF
>TRBV30|TRBJ1-1|few|TRBD1|12
TGTGCCTGGAGTGCCGGGACAGCAAAAGCTTTCTTT
CAWSAGTAKAFF
>TRBV6-5|TRBJ1-2|.|TRBD1|14
TGTGCCAGCAGGACGACAGGGGGCCCCTATGGCTACACCTTC
CASRTTGGPYGYTF
>TRBV7-2|TRBJ2-3|.|TRBD2|18
TGTGCCAGCAGCTTAATGATAGCGGGGGGGGCGGTACGAGGTACGCAGTATTTT
CASSLMIAGGAVRGTQYF
>TRBV7-2|TRBJ2-1|.|TRBD2|14
TGTGCCAGCAGCTTTAGCGGGGGGGCCTTTGAGCAGTTCTTC
CASSFSGGAFEQFF
>TRBV30|TRBJ2-4|.|TRBD2|19
TGTGCCTGGAGTGTATTTACTAGCGGGGGGGCAGTTGACAAAAACATTCAGTACTTC
CAWSVFTSGGAVDKNIQYF
>TRBV11-2|TRBJ2-1|.|.|11
TGTGCCAGCAGCCCCTTCAATGAGCAGTTCTTC
CASSPFNEQFF
>TRBV29-1|TRBJ1-1|.|.|15
TGCAGCGTTGAAGATCTTCCGGTCATGAACACTGAAGCTTTCTTT
CSVEDLPVMNTEAFF
>TRBV29-1|TRBJ2-7|.|.|15
TGCAGCGTTGAAGGTGAAGAGGGCAGCGGCTACGAGCAGTACTTC
CSVEGEEGSGYEQYF
>TRBV15|TRBJ1-2|.|.|14
TGTGCCACCAGCAGAGAGGTCCAGTCCTATGGCTACACCTTC
CATSREVQSYGYTF
>TRBV5-1|TRBJ2-1|.|.|15
TGCGCCAGCAGCGATCACAGGGCACCCTACAATGAGCAGTTCTTC
CASSDHRAPYNEQFF
>TRBV27|TRBJ2-3|once|TRBD2|17
TGTGCCAGCAGTTTTAGCGGGGACCCCCCTAGCACAGATACGCAGTATTTT
CASSFSGDPPSTDTQYF
>TRBV6-6|TRBJ2-3|.|TRBD2|17
TGTGCCAGCTGTCGACTAGCGGGGGGGCCCCGCACAGATACGCAGTATTTT
CASCRLAGGPRTDTQYF
>TRBV19|TRBJ1-5|.|.|15
TGTGCCAGTAGTGTCACGGGACATAGCAATCAGCCCCAGCATTTT
CASSVTGHSNQPQHF
>TRBV3-1/TRBV3-2|TRBJ2-5|once|TRBD1|16
TGTGCCAGCAGCCCTTCCCTACAGGGGCCCCGAGAGACCCAGTACTTC
CASSPSLQGPRETQYF
>TRBV27|TRBJ2-7|.|TRBD2|15
TGTGCCAGCAGTCCCATTCGGGGGGACCCCTACGAGCAGTACTTC
CASSPIRGDPYEQYF
>TRBV14|TRBJ1-2|.|TRBD1|15
TGTGCCAGCAGCCAAGAGGGGACAGTTTCATCTGGCTACACCTTC
CASSQEGTVSSGYTF
>TRBV28|TRBJ2-5|.|TRBD1|15
TGTGCCAGCAGTTTATCCACAGGGGGCCTAGAGACCCAGTACTTC
CASSLSTGGLETQYF
>TRBV3-1/TRBV3-2|TRBJ2-1|once|.|14
TGTGCCAGCGGGGCCCGCGGTCCGGACAATGAGCAGTTCTTC
CASGARGPDNEQFF
>TRBV7-2|TRBJ2-7|.|TRBD1|17
TGTGCCAGCAGCTTAACCGGGGGACAGGCTAATGTCTACGAGCAGTACTTC
CASSLTGGQANVYEQYF